This T cell receptor beta chain originates from a study of CD8 T cells in ankylosing spondylitis. Study-wide results and limits: Reportedly, matched ankylosing spondylitis synovial fluid was significantly enriched for disease-linked clones. Seemingly distinctive of ankylosing spondylitis blood was a TCR beta motif formed by eight highly homologous variants.

Germline CDR1 is SGHAT and CDR2 is FQDESV (reference sequence). This CDR3 region has 18 residues. Trimming removed 5 bases from V and 6 bases from J, with 25 bases in between. This clonotype has just a few counts. Its antigen is currently unknown. TCRdb reprocessed the 5' RACE reads with MiXCR, giving one entry per CDR3 protein. The table records 670,000 or so distinct CDR3 sequences, about 20% of them present only once. Sample: blood, either unsorted or a sorted T cell fraction (not recorded which). The chain couples TRBV11-1 to TRBJ2-2; no reliable D call. The receptor comes from a male donor with ankylosing spondylitis. Here the CDR3 reads CASSPGPPSSKAAGELFF. In nucleotides, the CDR3 is TGTGCCAGCAGCCCCGGACCCCCTTCTTCTAAGGCGGCCGGGGAGCTGTTTTTT.